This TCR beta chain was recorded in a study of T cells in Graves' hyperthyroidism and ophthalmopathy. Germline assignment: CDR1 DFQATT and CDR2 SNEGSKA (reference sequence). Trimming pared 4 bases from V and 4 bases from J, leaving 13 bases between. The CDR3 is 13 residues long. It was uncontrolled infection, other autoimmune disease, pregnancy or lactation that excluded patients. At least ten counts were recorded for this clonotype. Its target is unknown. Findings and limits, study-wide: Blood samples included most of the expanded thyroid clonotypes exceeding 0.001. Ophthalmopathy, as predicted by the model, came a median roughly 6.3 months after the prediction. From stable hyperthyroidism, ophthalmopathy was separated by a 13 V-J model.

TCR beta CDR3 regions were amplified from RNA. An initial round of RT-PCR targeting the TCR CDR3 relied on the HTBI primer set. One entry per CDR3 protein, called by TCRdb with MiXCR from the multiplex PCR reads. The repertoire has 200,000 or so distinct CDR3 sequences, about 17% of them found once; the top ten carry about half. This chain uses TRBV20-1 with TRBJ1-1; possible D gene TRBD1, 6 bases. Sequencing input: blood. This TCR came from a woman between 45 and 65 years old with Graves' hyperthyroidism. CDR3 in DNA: TGCAGTGCTATGGGGGCGCGTATCACTGAAGCTTTCTTT. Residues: CSAMGARITEAFF.